This TCR beta chain is from a study of blood T cell repertoires in COVID-19. Trimming at V came to 3 bases and at J to 6 bases, leaving 8 bases not matched to a gene. Germline-derived CDR1 and CDR2 are KGHSH and LQKENI. The CDR3 loop spans 15 amino acids. Everyone who took part was about 18 to 90 years old, and they came from about two dozen US areas. Sequencing used immunoSEQ multiplex PCR; TCRdb keeps in-frame clones, though not all of them. The sample holds 150,000 to 200,000 clones; about 84% are singletons and the top ten take about 12%. Sequencing input: PBMCs or T cells enriched from blood (not recorded which). This clonotype was obtained from a man in his fifties who had recovered from COVID-19. This chain joins TRBV18 and TRBJ2-3; 8 bases are shared with TRBD2. The CDR3 DNA is TGTGCCAGCTCACCTGCGGGGGGAGCAATGGATACGCAGTATTTT. This translates into CASSPAGGAMDTQYF.